The clone carrying this T cell receptor (beta chain) was recorded at least ten times. Antigen specificity is unknown. Per the germline V gene, CDR1 is SGDLS and CDR2 is YYNGEE. The CDR3 sequence is 16 residues long. Regarding time point: technical triplicate 1. This sample stems from a study of neurological immune-mediated disorders. 5'RACE generated cDNA with 10-nucleotide random UMIs. Every sequencing run generated in excess of 180 million TCR-beta sequences. These sequences covered 15-18 subjects. TCRdb processed the 5' RACE reads anew with MiXCR; each CDR3 protein has one entry. The data contain 40,000 or so distinct CDR3 sequences, 11% of them singletons. Study-level results: TCR clonal expansion peaked in HTLV-1-associated myelopathy patients and was lowest in multiple sclerosis patients.

The rearrangement joins TRBV9 to TRBJ2-7; either TRBD1 or TRBD2 may fit D (7 bases each). Source material: PBMCs. This clonotype was obtained from a man aged 60 to 75 with HTLV-1-associated myelopathy (HAM/TSP). The CDR3 DNA follows: TGTGCTAGGGATGCAGGGGGAGGGGGGACCTCCTACGAGCAGTACTTC. This encodes CARDAGGGGTSYEQYF.